This TCR beta chain was found in a study of T cells in Graves' hyperthyroidism and ophthalmopathy. Study-wide background: Peripheral blood was secured at the point of initial diagnosis, before any treatment.

Authors of the study amplified TCR beta CDR3 regions from RNA transcripts. In the first-round RT-PCR of the TCR CDR3, the HTBI primer set was used. TCRdb re-called the multiplex PCR reads through MiXCR, storing one row per CDR3 protein. The sample has about 600,000 distinct CDR3 sequences; roughly 15% are singletons. Worth noting for this clonotype: Its antigen is not identified.

Patients showing uncontrolled infection, other autoimmune disease, pregnancy or lactation were ineligible. Diagnoses used clinical symptoms, serum thyroxine and TRAb, thyroid ultrasound and orbital computed tomography. Germline V CDR1 and CDR2: MNHEY, SVGAGI. The CDR3 runs to 13 residues. The V gene lost 0 bases and the J gene lost 10 bases, with 10 bases spanning the gap. Study-level results: The authors' 13 V-J model separated ophthalmopathy from stable hyperthyroidism.

The gene calls are TRBV6-5 and TRBJ2-1; D is ambiguous. The sequence came from a woman between 35 and 50 years old with Graves' ophthalmopathy. Sequencing used blood. The CDR3 DNA reads as TGTGCCAGCAGTTACTCCGTTATACAGGAGCAGTTCTTC. Encoded protein: CASSYSVIQEQFF.